Listed below are T cell receptor beta chains from one sample, sequenced in a study of identical twins. TCRdb independently ran MiXCR on the 5' RACE reads; one entry per CDR3 protein. The data contain approximately 230,000 distinct CDR3 sequences, 5.5% to 7.5% of them singletons. These data also formed part of another study, on T cells expressing NK-cell markers.

The material sequenced was CD8+ T cells sorted from blood. The receptors come from a woman aged 18 to 35 in good health. CDR3s include the opening cysteine and the closing phenylalanine or tryptophan. The order of the fields is D gene, V gene, clone size, J gene, CDR3 protein, CDR3 DNA. The D gene is left open where the match is weak. Part of the rows lack a size; the others show once, few, many or a class for expanded clones.

d_call: -
v_call: TRBV9
clone_size: -
j_call: TRBJ2-1
cdr3_aa: CASSVAGVYNEQFF
cdr3_nt: TGTGCCAGCAGCGTAGCGGGGGTCTACAATGAGCAGTTCTTC

d_call: -
v_call: TRBV12-3/TRBV12-4
clone_size: many
j_call: TRBJ1-1
cdr3_aa: CASGEGGSEAFF
cdr3_nt: TGTGCCAGCGGGGAGGGGGGCTCTGAAGCTTTCTTT

d_call: TRBD2
v_call: TRBV4-3
clone_size: many
j_call: TRBJ2-7
cdr3_aa: CASSPSGRVYEQYF
cdr3_nt: TGCGCCAGCAGTCCTAGCGGGAGGGTCTACGAGCAGTACTTC

d_call: -
v_call: TRBV12-3/TRBV12-4
clone_size: few
j_call: TRBJ2-1
cdr3_aa: CASSFDDEQFF
cdr3_nt: TGTGCCAGCAGTTTTGATGATGAGCAGTTCTTC

d_call: TRBD1
v_call: TRBV4-3
clone_size: few
j_call: TRBJ1-1
cdr3_aa: CASSPLGGSEAFF
cdr3_nt: TGCGCCAGCAGCCCCCTAGGGGGCTCTGAAGCTTTCTTT

d_call: -
v_call: TRBV12-3/TRBV12-4
clone_size: many
j_call: TRBJ2-7
cdr3_aa: CASRPGDSTYEQYF
cdr3_nt: TGTGCCAGCAGGCCGGGGGACAGTACCTACGAGCAGTACTTC

d_call: -
v_call: TRBV27
clone_size: -
j_call: TRBJ2-7
cdr3_aa: CASSNSVYYEQYF
cdr3_nt: TGTGCCAGCAGTAACTCGGTATACTACGAGCAGTACTTC

d_call: TRBD2
v_call: TRBV12-3/TRBV12-4
clone_size: many
j_call: TRBJ2-7
cdr3_aa: CASKPSGSSYEQYF
cdr3_nt: TGTGCCAGCAAGCCTAGCGGGAGCTCCTACGAGCAGTACTTC

d_call: -
v_call: TRBV7-8
clone_size: few
j_call: TRBJ1-2
cdr3_aa: CASDRDGYGYTF
cdr3_nt: TGTGCCAGCGACCGGGACGGCTATGGCTACACCTTC

d_call: TRBD1
v_call: TRBV6-2/TRBV6-3
clone_size: few
j_call: TRBJ2-1
cdr3_aa: CASSPNQGELRNEQFF
cdr3_nt: TGTGCCAGCAGTCCTAATCAGGGGGAGTTAAGAAATGAGCAGTTCTTC

d_call: -
v_call: TRBV18
clone_size: -
j_call: TRBJ2-5
cdr3_aa: CASSPKTPSASQYF
cdr3_nt: TGTGCCAGCTCACCGAAGACACCGAGTGCGTCCCAGTACTTC

d_call: -
v_call: TRBV3-1
clone_size: -
j_call: TRBJ1-2
cdr3_aa: CASSQESVARYFGGYTF
cdr3_nt: TGTGCCAGCAGCCAAGAAAGTGTGGCACGATATTTCGGCGGCTACACCTTC

d_call: TRBD1
v_call: TRBV7-9
clone_size: many
j_call: TRBJ1-1
cdr3_aa: CASSQSQGAFTEAFF
cdr3_nt: TGTGCCAGCAGTCAGTCTCAGGGGGCTTTCACTGAAGCTTTCTTT

d_call: TRBD1
v_call: TRBV12-3/TRBV12-4
clone_size: many
j_call: TRBJ2-1
cdr3_aa: CASTGTVGNEQFF
cdr3_nt: TGTGCCAGCACGGGGACAGTAGGTAATGAGCAGTTCTTC

d_call: -
v_call: TRBV5-1
clone_size: many
j_call: TRBJ2-7
cdr3_aa: CASSGMTGPYEQYF
cdr3_nt: TGCGCCAGCAGCGGTATGACAGGTCCCTACGAGCAGTACTTC

d_call: TRBD2
v_call: TRBV29-1
clone_size: few
j_call: TRBJ2-1
cdr3_aa: CSVVPLAGGNEQFF
cdr3_nt: TGCAGCGTTGTTCCACTAGCGGGCGGCAATGAGCAGTTCTTC

d_call: -
v_call: TRBV15
clone_size: -
j_call: TRBJ1-6
cdr3_aa: CATSRDRGAGSPLHF
cdr3_nt: TGTGCCACCAGCAGAGATCGGGGGGCAGGATCACCCCTCCACTTT

d_call: TRBD2
v_call: TRBV10-3
clone_size: -
j_call: TRBJ2-5
cdr3_aa: CATRPPLAGVETQYF
cdr3_nt: TGTGCCACCCGCCCCCCCCTAGCGGGGGTAGAGACCCAGTACTTC

d_call: TRBD1
v_call: TRBV5-1
clone_size: many
j_call: TRBJ2-1
cdr3_aa: CASSLRGPYNEQFF
cdr3_nt: TGCGCCAGCAGCTTGAGGGGGCCCTACAATGAGCAGTTCTTC

d_call: TRBD2
v_call: TRBV30
clone_size: few
j_call: TRBJ2-2
cdr3_aa: CALSSGSGGELFF
cdr3_nt: TGTGCCTTATCTAGCGGAAGTGGCGGGGAGCTGTTTTTT

d_call: TRBD1
v_call: TRBV27
clone_size: few
j_call: TRBJ1-1
cdr3_aa: CASSFGGTANTEAFF
cdr3_nt: TGTGCCAGCAGTTTTGGTGGGACAGCGAACACTGAAGCTTTCTTT

d_call: -
v_call: TRBV9
clone_size: few
j_call: TRBJ2-5
cdr3_aa: CASSVATEVETQYF
cdr3_nt: TGTGCCAGCAGCGTAGCTACTGAGGTGGAGACCCAGTACTTC

d_call: -
v_call: TRBV9
clone_size: many
j_call: TRBJ2-1
cdr3_aa: CASSVENEQFF
cdr3_nt: TGTGCCAGCAGTGTAGAAAATGAGCAGTTCTTC

d_call: TRBD2
v_call: TRBV29-1
clone_size: -
j_call: TRBJ2-1
cdr3_aa: CSVLRGDNEQFF
cdr3_nt: TGCAGCGTTTTGCGGGGGGACAATGAGCAGTTCTTC

d_call: -
v_call: TRBV7-6
clone_size: -
j_call: TRBJ2-5
cdr3_aa: CASSLAWPLGGTQYF
cdr3_nt: TGTGCCAGCAGCTTAGCGTGGCCTCTCGGCGGGACCCAGTACTTC

d_call: TRBD2
v_call: TRBV3-1
clone_size: few
j_call: TRBJ2-1
cdr3_aa: CASSQETSGGAGYNEQFF
cdr3_nt: TGTGCCAGCAGCCAAGAGACTAGCGGGGGCGCGGGGTACAATGAGCAGTTCTTC

d_call: TRBD2
v_call: TRBV30
clone_size: -
j_call: TRBJ2-3
cdr3_aa: CAWSLAGAADTQYF
cdr3_nt: TGTGCCTGGAGCCTAGCGGGAGCCGCAGATACGCAGTATTTT

d_call: -
v_call: TRBV11-3
clone_size: -
j_call: TRBJ2-1
cdr3_aa: CASSPPDRADEQFF
cdr3_nt: TGTGCCAGCAGCCCCCCCGATAGAGCAGATGAGCAGTTCTTC

d_call: -
v_call: TRBV4-1
clone_size: few
j_call: TRBJ2-1
cdr3_aa: CASSQITAVPNEQFF
cdr3_nt: TGCGCCAGCAGCCAAATCACGGCCGTTCCCAATGAGCAGTTCTTC

d_call: -
v_call: TRBV7-9
clone_size: few
j_call: TRBJ2-5
cdr3_aa: CASRDRWKTQYF
cdr3_nt: TGTGCCAGCAGAGACAGGTGGAAGACCCAGTACTTC

d_call: -
v_call: TRBV20-1
clone_size: few
j_call: TRBJ2-7
cdr3_aa: CSARATSSYEQYF
cdr3_nt: TGCAGTGCTAGGGCGACTAGCTCCTACGAGCAGTACTTC

d_call: -
v_call: TRBV9
clone_size: few
j_call: TRBJ2-1
cdr3_aa: CASSSGADNEQFF
cdr3_nt: TGTGCCAGCAGCTCTGGGGCGGATAATGAGCAGTTCTTC

d_call: -
v_call: TRBV7-9
clone_size: -
j_call: TRBJ2-1
cdr3_aa: CASSGGPSNEQFF
cdr3_nt: TGTGCCAGCAGCGGGGGGCCCTCCAATGAGCAGTTCTTC

d_call: TRBD2
v_call: TRBV5-6
clone_size: many
j_call: TRBJ2-7
cdr3_aa: CASSYGTSGIYEQYF
cdr3_nt: TGTGCCAGCAGCTATGGGACTAGCGGGATTTACGAGCAGTACTTC

d_call: -
v_call: TRBV25-1
clone_size: many
j_call: TRBJ2-7
cdr3_aa: CASSEFGTYEQYF
cdr3_nt: TGTGCCAGCAGTGAATTCGGGACCTACGAGCAGTACTTC